This is a list of T cell receptor beta chains from one sample in a study of blood T cell repertoires in COVID-19. Repertoires were generated with immunoSEQ multiplex PCR, while TCRdb's copy carries only in-frame clones and drops some. The sample lists about 240,000 clones, approximately 83% seen once, with about 1.9% in the top ten. Sequences were obtained from peripheral blood. The origin of the receptors is a man aged 25-40 years who had recovered from COVID-19. The CDR3 runs from the conserved cysteine through the conserved F or W. The D gene is left open where the match is weak. Some rows have no size entry. The others give once, few or many, or a class for an expanded clone.

v_call	d_call	j_call	clone_size	cdr3_nt	cdr3_aa
TRBV4-1	.	TRBJ1-1	.	TGCGCCAGCAGCCAAGAACGTGGTCGAGGCACTGAAGCTTTCTTT	CASSQERGRGTEAFF
TRBV5-3	TRBD1	TRBJ1-3	.	TGTGCCAGAAGCCTAAGGACAGGGGGCGGCTCTGGAAACACCATATATTTT	CARSLRTGGGSGNTIYF
TRBV18	TRBD2	TRBJ2-1	.	TGTGCCAGCTCATCAACGGGGGGGCTTTTCCTTGAGCAGTTCTTC	CASSSTGGLFLEQFF
TRBV6-5	.	TRBJ1-2	.	TGTGCCAGCAGTACGGACTATGGCTACACCTTC	CASSTDYGYTF
TRBV6-4	TRBD2	TRBJ2-1	.	TGTGCCAGCAGTGACCGGGCTAGCGGGGGGTCTGAGCAGTTCTTC	CASSDRASGGSEQFF
TRBV5-1	TRBD1	TRBJ2-3	.	TGCGCCAGCAGCAGGGACAGGGCCTTTCCAGATACGCAGTATTTT	CASSRDRAFPDTQYF
TRBV27	.	TRBJ1-6	.	TGTGCCAGCAGTTCCCTGGAGGGTTTTGGTTCACCCCTCCACTTT	CASSSLEGFGSPLHF
TRBV5-1	.	TRBJ2-2	.	TGCGCCAGCAGCTACACGGGACAGAACACCGGGGAGCTGTTTTTT	CASSYTGQNTGELFF
TRBV6-5	TRBD1	TRBJ2-7	.	TGTGCCAGCAGTAGAGGCCGGGACAGGGCCTACGAGCAGTACTTC	CASSRGRDRAYEQYF
TRBV5-1	TRBD1	TRBJ1-5	.	TGCGCCAGCAGCCCAGGGACAGGGGGCGTTCAGCCCCAGCATTTT	CASSPGTGGVQPQHF
TRBV11-2	.	TRBJ1-1	.	TGTGCCAGCAGCTTTCGCGGGGGGCTTGAAGCTTTCTTT	CASSFRGGLEAFF
TRBV5-4	.	TRBJ1-1	.	TGTGCCAGCATGGCCGGATCAGGTGAAGCTTTCTTT	CASMAGSGEAFF
TRBV7-8	TRBD2	TRBJ2-6	many	TGTGCCAGCACCCCACCGGGACTAGATTTCTCTGGGGCCAACGTCCTGACTTTC	CASTPPGLDFSGANVLTF
TRBV16	TRBD1	TRBJ1-1	.	TGTGCCAGCAGCCCTTCAGGGGGAATGAACACTGAAGCTTTCTTT	CASSPSGGMNTEAFF
TRBV19	.	TRBJ2-7	.	TGTGCCAGTAGTATCGCGGAACCCTACGAGCAGTACTTC	CASSIAEPYEQYF
TRBV5-8	TRBD1	TRBJ2-2	.	TGTGCCAGCAGCGGGCGCGACAGGGGGCGAGGCGGGGAGCTGTTTTTT	CASSGRDRGRGGELFF
TRBV3-1/TRBV3-2	.	TRBJ2-7	.	TGTGCCAGCAGCCAAGGAACAGGTCGGCGCGAGCAGTACTTC	CASSQGTGRREQYF